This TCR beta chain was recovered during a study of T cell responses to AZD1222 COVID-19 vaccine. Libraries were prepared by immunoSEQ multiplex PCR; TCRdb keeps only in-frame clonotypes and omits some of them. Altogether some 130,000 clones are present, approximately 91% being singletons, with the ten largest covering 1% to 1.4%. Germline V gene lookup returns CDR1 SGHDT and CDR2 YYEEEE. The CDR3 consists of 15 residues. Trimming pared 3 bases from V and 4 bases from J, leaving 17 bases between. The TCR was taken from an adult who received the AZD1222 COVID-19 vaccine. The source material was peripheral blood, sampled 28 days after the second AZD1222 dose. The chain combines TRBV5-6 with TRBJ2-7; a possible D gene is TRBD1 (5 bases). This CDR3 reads CASSSLGRGKYEQYF. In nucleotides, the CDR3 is TGTGCCAGCAGCTCCCTCGGTAGGGGAAAATACGAGCAGTACTTC.